This T cell receptor beta chain comes out of a study of blood T cells in healthy people across ages (dated by TCRdb to about 2015). Broadly, across the study: In model experiments, roughly one uniquely barcoded TCR beta cDNA molecule per two T cells was captured by template switching. The donors were divided into four age groups: young (average about 16 years), middle-aged (roughly 40), aged (approximately 59) and long-lived (roughly 86). Donors of different ages were randomly distributed across sequencing lanes to avoid experimental bias. The study measured age-related changes in TCR beta repertoire diversity using deep sequencing normalized with unique cDNA molecular identifiers. Using the same blood draw, the study looked at two additional independent replicas of 1 million unique cDNA reads for two donors, one aged 18 to 30 and the other aged 80 or older.

Systemically healthy Caucasian individuals from Russia, around 38 in total and aged roughly 6 to 100 years, were included as donors. Each donor gave about 10 milliliters of peripheral blood, drawn into EDTA-treated Vacutainer tubes. Ficoll-Paque density-gradient centrifugation was used to isolate PBMCs, with at least 6.5 million per sample. Total RNA was extracted from PBMCs with Trizol reagent, with at least 6 micrograms obtained per sample. For every donor, flow cytometry on a PBMC aliquot measured the percentage of naive CD45RAhigh/CD27high T cells. Notes on this clonotype: Its recognized antigen is unknown. The input lacks base qualities; no much larger clone sits a single base away.

Summary of the overall study and its limitations: Bulk unsorted PBMC profiling prevented conclusive comparison of naive and antigen-experienced compartments. Donor CMV infection status was unknown, potentially confounding age-related changes in expanded clonotypes. Observed TCR beta diversity correlated strongly with the percentage of naive T cells measured by flow cytometry. Estimates of total diversity based on one million sequenced T cells were considered lower bounds and underestimates. As age increased, observed TCR beta diversity per million T cells dropped in a roughly linear way, and a significant reduction was already evident by age about 36. Compared with the aged group, more naive CD4+ T cells, fewer expanded clones and increased TCR diversity were shown by the long-lived group, suggesting age selection.

CDR3 length: 14 amino acids, cysteine to phenylalanine. Here the CDR3 DNA is all that survives: 42 bases in frame from base 1. Based on the germline V gene, the CDR1 and CDR2 sequences are SQVTM and ANQGSEA. V loses 6 bases, J loses 0 bases, and the germline ends lie 12 bases apart. Receptor libraries were prepared by 5' RACE. Sequencing took place on an Illumina HiSeq 2500. A second PCR of roughly 7 to 11 cycles was run with a J-beta primer mix and a sample-barcoded 5' primer. A unique molecular identifier was introduced onto each TCR beta cDNA molecule by a template-switch 5' adaptor carrying 12 random nucleotides. Each sample yielded at least 2.5 million CDR3-containing paired-end reads. All of the RNA was converted into first-strand cDNA using the Mint cDNA synthesis kit, with a TRBC-specific oligonucleotide serving as the primer. Following uracil-DNA glycosylase treatment, all cDNA underwent a first 18-cycle PCR with the universal primers M1SS and BC2_uni_R. For the original study's pipeline: For normalization, 1 million high-quality reads were randomly selected from each sample, with every read carrying a distinct molecular identifier. Instead of being binned into consensus sequences, reads with shared molecular identifiers were discarded. MiTCR, with a Q25 quality threshold and the strictest error-elimination algorithm, was used for CDR3 identification, clonotype clustering and error correction. Lower-bound total TCR beta diversity was estimated with a nonparametric unseen species model using Euler transformation. In TCRdb, the public reads were trimmed at Q25 with fastp and aligned with MiXCR, with productive beta chains retained. A single entry per CDR3 protein holds the most common genes and DNA from its merged rows. Clone size and V and J calls follow TCRdb, not the original study. Counted in this sample were 800,000 to 950,000 distinct CDR3 sequences; roughly 50% of them appeared once. The ten most abundant clones make up over 10% of the sample.

Sequenced sample: blood. The rearrangement joined TRBV29-1 to TRBJ1-5, with the D gene call left open. The TCR comes from a man aged 25 to 40 in good health. This receptor carries the CDR3 CSVRTANSNQPQHF. DNA sequence: TGCAGCGTCCGGACGGCTAATAGCAATCAGCCCCAGCATTTT.